This T cell receptor (beta chain) was recovered during a study of chemoradiotherapy in HPV16-positive cancers. Study information: Candidate HPV-specific clones and shared TCR motifs came from a couple of HPV16-positive patients.

The germline CDR1 and CDR2 sequences are MDHEN and SYDVKM. V lost 6 bases to trimming and J lost 10 bases; unmatched junction nucleotides: 8. This CDR3 has 12 residues. This clone was observed a few times. Its specificity is unknown. Study-wide results and caveats: Only two HPV16-positive patients supplied the functional HPV-specificity definition. Non-HPV-specific T cells did not expand in tumors during treatment, whereas candidate HPV-specific clones and E7-related motifs did. In HPV16-positive patients, HPV-responsive T-cell expansion tracked better recurrence-free survival.

TCRdb's copy holds only in-frame clones and misses some; the assay was immunoSEQ multiplex PCR. The repertoire holds roughly 200 clones, under 85% seen once, with around a quarter in the top ten. Sample: tumor tissue, taken from a patient who underwent chemoradiotherapy. The TCR originated in a human donor with HPV-associated anogenital cancer. The J gene is TRBJ1-1, the V gene TRBV28; 7 nucleotides align to TRBD1. CDR3 nucleotides: TGTGCCAGCAGCGTAAAGGGGGCCGGAGCTTTCTTT. It is translated as CASSVKGAGAFF.